The clone carrying this TCR beta chain has only a few counts. The antigen remains unidentified. The CDR3 consists of 13 residues. The V gene lost 2 bases and the J gene lost 6 bases, with 8 bases spanning the gap. TCRdb re-called the 5' RACE reads with MiXCR, one entry per CDR3 protein. The sample includes around 770,000 distinct CDR3 sequences, under 20% seen only once; the top ten take around 19%. The data were taken from a study of CD8 T cells in ankylosing spondylitis. Findings and limits, study-wide: A motif of 7 to 9 highly homologous TCR beta variants was seen as apparently characteristic of ankylosing spondylitis blood. Earlier reports found some motif variants in synovial fluid and blood in reactive arthritis.

This chain uses TRBV12-3 or TRBV12-4 with TRBJ1-5, with D perhaps matching TRBD1 (6 bases). The source is a male donor with ankylosing spondylitis. Sequenced: blood, either unsorted or a sorted T cell fraction (not recorded which). Here the CDR3 reads CASSLRGAQPQHF. CDR3 bases: TGTGCCAGCAGTTTAAGGGGGGCTCAGCCCCAGCATTTT.